This entry describes one TCR beta chain. The data derive from a study of cytomegalovirus exposure and HLA in healthy donors. The PCR made use of 60 Vbeta and 13 Jbeta primers. Only in-frame clones appear in the TCRdb table, and some are missing; sequencing was by immunoSEQ multiplex PCR. Of about 120,000 clones in the sample, about three quarters are singletons; the top ten hold approximately 31%. The CDR3 is made up of 15 amino acids. Trimming removed 1 base from V and 4 bases from J; junction bases left unmatched: 6. Per germline, CDR1 SGHNT and CDR2 YYREEE (reference sequence). This TCR came from a man aged 60-69 years in good health and CMV-seropositive. This chain links TRBV5-4 with TRBJ2-5; 8 nucleotides agree with TRBD2. The sample taken for sequencing was PBMCs. CDR3 nucleotide sequence: TGTGCCAGCAGCTTGTTTAGCGGGGAGCGAGAGACCCAGTACTTC. Its translation is CASSLFSGERETQYF.